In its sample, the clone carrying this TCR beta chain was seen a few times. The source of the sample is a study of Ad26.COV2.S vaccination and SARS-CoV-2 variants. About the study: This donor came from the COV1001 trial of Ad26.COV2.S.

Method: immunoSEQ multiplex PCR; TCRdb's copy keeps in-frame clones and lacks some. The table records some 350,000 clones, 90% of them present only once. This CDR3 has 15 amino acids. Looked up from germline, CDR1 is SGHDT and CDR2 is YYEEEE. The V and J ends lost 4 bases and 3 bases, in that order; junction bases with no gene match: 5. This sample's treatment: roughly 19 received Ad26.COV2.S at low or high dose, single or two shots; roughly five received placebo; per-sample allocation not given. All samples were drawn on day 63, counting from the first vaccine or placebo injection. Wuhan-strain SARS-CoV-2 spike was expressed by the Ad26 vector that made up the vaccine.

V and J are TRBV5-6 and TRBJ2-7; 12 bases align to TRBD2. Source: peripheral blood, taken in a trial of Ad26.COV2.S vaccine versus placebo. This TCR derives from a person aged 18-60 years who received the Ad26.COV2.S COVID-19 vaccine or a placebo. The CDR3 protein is CASSQGLAGHYEQYV. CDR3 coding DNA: TGTGCCAGCAGCCAAGGACTAGCGGGGCACTACGAGCAGTACGTC.